The T cell receptor (beta chain) described here comes from a study of T-cell reconstitution after alpha-beta-depleted transplantation in children. Study results and limitations: There were some patients whose high TCRbeta diversity at day 60 came from surviving recipient T cells and thymic progenitors. The authors attributed T-cell counts and diversity one year after transplant mostly to newly produced T cells. By about two months after transplant, alpha-beta T cells reportedly arose from several hundred graft clones that had expanded.

This clonotype was counted between two and nine times. Its antigen is not identified. The TCRbeta library incorporated unique molecular identifiers. TCRdb re-called the PCR reads through MiXCR, storing one row per CDR3 protein. The sample lists hundreds of thousands of distinct CDR3 sequences, about 21% occurring once. This material consisted of PBMCs, mostly from graft donor cells, taken 360 days after TCRalphabeta/CD19-depleted stem cell transplant. This sequence was found in a boy under two years old who had a stem cell transplant for acute myeloid leukemia, so the T cells may come from the graft donor.

CDR3 amino acids: CASSNLPETQYF. The CDR3 nucleotides are TGTGCCAGTAGTAACCTCCCAGAGACCCAGTACTTC. J is TRBJ2-5 and V is TRBV19; no reliable D call. The V and J ends lost 4 bases and 4 bases respectively, with 7 bases between them. The CDR3 contains 12 residues. Germline V CDR1 and CDR2: LNHDA, SQIVND (reference sequence).